This T cell receptor (beta chain) was observed in a study of blood T cell repertoires in COVID-19. On the study more broadly: PBMCs, B-cell-depleted T cells, or T cells were the source of the cDNA or gDNA that made up the material.

V was clipped by 4 bases and J by 5 bases, with 12 bases between them. Germline CDR1 GTSNPN, CDR2 SVGIG (reference sequence). CDR3 size: 12 residues. Per the authors' pipeline: Nucleated cell number was recorded as an estimate derived from reference gene primer amplification. Only in-frame clones appear in the TCRdb table, and some are missing; sequencing was by immunoSEQ multiplex PCR. That table is the source of V, J and clone size, and D and trimming were worked out from the DNA. There are some 42,000 clones in the sample; about 85% occur only once, and 13% lies in the top ten. Input material: peripheral blood. The sequence came from a woman in her 70s in a cohort sampled during active COVID-19. This chain connects TRBV30 to TRBJ2-7; tentative D call: TRBD2 (5 bases). The CDR3 is CAWNPGSDEQYF. CDR3 coding DNA: TGTGCCTGGAATCCGGGGTCCGACGAGCAGTACTTC.